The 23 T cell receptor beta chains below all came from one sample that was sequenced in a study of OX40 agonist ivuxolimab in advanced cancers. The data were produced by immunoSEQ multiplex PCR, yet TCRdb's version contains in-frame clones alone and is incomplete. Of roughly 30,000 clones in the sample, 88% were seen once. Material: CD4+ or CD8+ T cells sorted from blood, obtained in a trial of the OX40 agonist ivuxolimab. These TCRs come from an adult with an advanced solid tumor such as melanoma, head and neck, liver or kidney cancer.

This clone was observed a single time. The CDR3: CASSVDDYEQYF. The CDR3 nucleotides read TGTGCCAGCAGCGTAGATGACTACGAGCAGTACTTC. V gene TRBV9 combines with J gene TRBJ2-7; D gene unclear. With 0 bases removed from V and 3 bases from J, the gap between germline ends came to 4 bases. The CDR3 has 12 amino acids. Germline values: CDR1 SGDLS, CDR2 YYNGEE.

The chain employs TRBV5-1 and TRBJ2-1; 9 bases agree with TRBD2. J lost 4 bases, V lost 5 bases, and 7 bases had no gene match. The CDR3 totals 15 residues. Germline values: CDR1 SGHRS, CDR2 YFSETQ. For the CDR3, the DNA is TGCGCCAGCAGAAGACTAGCGGAGAGGTACAATGAGCAGTTCTTC. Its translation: CASRRLAERYNEQFF.

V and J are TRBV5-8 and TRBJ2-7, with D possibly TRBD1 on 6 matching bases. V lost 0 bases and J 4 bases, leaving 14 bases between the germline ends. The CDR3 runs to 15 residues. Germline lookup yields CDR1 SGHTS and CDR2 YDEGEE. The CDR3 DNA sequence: TGTGCCAGCAGCTTGGGCAGGTGGGGACATTACGAGCAGTACTTC. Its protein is CASSLGRWGHYEQYF.

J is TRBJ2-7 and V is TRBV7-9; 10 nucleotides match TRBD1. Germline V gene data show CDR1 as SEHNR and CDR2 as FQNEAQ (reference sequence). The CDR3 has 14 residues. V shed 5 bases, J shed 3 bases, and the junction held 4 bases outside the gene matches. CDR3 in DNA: TGTGCCAGCAGCGTAGGGACAGGGGACTACGAGCAGTACTTC. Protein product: CASSVGTGDYEQYF.

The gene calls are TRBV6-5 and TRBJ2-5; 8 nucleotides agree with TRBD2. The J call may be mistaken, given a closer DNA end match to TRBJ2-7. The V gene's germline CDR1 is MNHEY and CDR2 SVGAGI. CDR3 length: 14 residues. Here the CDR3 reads CASSPRAGAYEQYF. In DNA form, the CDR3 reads TGTGCCAGCAGTCCCCGAGCGGGAGCCTACGAGCAGTACTTC.

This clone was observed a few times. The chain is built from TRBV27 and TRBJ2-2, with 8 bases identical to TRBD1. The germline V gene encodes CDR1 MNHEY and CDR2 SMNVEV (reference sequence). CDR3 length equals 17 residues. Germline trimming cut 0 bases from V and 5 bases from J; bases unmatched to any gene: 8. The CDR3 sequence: CASSLSWGQVYTGELFF. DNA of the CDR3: TGTGCCAGCAGTTTATCGTGGGGACAGGTATATACCGGGGAGCTGTTTTTT.

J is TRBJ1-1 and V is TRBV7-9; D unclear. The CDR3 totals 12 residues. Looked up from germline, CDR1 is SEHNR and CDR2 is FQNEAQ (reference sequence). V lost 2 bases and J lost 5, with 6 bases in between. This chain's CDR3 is CASSLRETEAFF. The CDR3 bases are TGTGCCAGCAGCTTACGAGAGACTGAAGCTTTCTTT.

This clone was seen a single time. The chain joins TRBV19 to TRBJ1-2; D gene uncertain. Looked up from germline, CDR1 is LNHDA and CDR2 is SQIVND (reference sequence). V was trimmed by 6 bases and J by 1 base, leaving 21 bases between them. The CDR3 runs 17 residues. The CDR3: CASSLRDLSLFNYGYTF. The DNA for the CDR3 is TGTGCCAGTAGCCTCCGGGATCTGAGCTTGTTTAACTATGGCTACACCTTC.

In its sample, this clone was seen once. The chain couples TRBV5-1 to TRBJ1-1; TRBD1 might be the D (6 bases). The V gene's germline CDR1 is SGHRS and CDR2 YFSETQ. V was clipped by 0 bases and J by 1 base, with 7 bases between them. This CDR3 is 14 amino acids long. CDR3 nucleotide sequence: TGCGCCAGCAGCTTGGGACAGGCGAACACTGAAGCTTTCTTT. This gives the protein CASSLGQANTEAFF. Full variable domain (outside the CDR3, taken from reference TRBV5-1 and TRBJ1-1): KAGVTQTPRYLIKTRGQQVTLSCSPISGHRSVSWYQQTPGQGLQFLFEYFSETQRNKGNFPGRFSGRQFSNSRSEMNVSTLELGDSALYLCASSLGQANTEAFFGQGTRLTVV.

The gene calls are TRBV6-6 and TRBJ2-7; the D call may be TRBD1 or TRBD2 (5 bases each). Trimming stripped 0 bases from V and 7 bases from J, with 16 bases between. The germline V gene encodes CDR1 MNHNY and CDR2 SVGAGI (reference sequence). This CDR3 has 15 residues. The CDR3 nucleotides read TGTGCCAGCAGTTACTCTCCGGGACCCACTGGAGAGCAGTACTTC. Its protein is CASSYSPGPTGEQYF.

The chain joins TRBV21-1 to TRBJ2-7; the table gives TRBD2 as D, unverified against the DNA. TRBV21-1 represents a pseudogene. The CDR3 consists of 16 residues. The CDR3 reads CASSKYRGFPSYEQYF. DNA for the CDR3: TGTGCCAGCAGCAAATATCGGGGTTTCCCATCCTACGAGCAGTACTTC.

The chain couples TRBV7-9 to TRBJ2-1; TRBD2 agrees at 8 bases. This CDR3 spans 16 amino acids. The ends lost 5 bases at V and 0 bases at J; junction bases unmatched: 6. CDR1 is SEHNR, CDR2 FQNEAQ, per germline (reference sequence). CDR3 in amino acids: CASSPSGRYSYNEQFF. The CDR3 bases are TGTGCCAGCAGCCCGAGCGGGAGATACTCCTACAATGAGCAGTTCTTC.

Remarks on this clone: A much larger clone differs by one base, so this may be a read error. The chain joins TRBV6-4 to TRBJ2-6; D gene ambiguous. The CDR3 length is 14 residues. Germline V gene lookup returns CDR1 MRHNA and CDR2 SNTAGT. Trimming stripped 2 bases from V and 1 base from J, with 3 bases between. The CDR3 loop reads CASSDRSGANVLTF. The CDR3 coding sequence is TGTGCCAGCAGTGACAGGTCTGGGGCCAACGTCCTGACTTTC.

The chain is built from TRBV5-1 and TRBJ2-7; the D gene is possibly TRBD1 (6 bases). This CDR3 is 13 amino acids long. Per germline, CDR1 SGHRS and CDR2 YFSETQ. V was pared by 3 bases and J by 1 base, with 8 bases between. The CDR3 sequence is CASSYGQSYEQYF. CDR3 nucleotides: TGCGCCAGCAGCTACGGACAGTCCTACGAGCAGTACTTC. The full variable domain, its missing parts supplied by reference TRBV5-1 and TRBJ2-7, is KAGVTQTPRYLIKTRGQQVTLSCSPISGHRSVSWYQQTPGQGLQFLFEYFSETQRNKGNFPGRFSGRQFSNSRSEMNVSTLELGDSALYLCASSYGQSYEQYFGPGTRLTVT.

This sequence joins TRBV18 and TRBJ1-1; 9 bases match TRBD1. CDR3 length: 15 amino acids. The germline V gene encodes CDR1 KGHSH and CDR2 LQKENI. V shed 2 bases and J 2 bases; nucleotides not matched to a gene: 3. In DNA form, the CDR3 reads TGTGCCAGCTCACCAGGGGACAGGGTAAACACTGAAGCTTTCTTT. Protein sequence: CASSPGDRVNTEAFF.

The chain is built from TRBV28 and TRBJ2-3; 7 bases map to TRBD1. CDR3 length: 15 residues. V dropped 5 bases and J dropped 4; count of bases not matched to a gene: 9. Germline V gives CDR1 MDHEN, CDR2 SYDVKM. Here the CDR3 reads CASSPGQVIADTQYF. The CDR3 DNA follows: TGTGCCAGCAGTCCCGGACAGGTTATAGCAGATACGCAGTATTTT.

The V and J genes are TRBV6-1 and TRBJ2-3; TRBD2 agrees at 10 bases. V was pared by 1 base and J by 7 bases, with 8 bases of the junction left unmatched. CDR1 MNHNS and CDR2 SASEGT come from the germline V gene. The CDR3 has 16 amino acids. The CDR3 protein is CASSEEWASGSYTQYF. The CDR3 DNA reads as TGTGCCAGCAGTGAAGAATGGGCTAGCGGGAGTTATACGCAGTATTTT.

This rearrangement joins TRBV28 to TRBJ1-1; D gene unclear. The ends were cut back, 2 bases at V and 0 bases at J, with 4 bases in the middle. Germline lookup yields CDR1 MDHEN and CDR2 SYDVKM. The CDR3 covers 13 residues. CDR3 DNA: TGTGCCAGCAGTTTAGGAATGAACACTGAAGCTTTCTTT. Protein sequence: CASSLGMNTEAFF.

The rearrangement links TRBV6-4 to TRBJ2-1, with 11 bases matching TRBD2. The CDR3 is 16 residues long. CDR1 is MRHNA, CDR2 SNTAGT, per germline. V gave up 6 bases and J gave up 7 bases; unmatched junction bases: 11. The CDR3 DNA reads TGTGCCAGCAGCCGGGAGGTAGCGGGAGGGCCTAATGAGCAGTTCTTC. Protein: CASSREVAGGPNEQFF.

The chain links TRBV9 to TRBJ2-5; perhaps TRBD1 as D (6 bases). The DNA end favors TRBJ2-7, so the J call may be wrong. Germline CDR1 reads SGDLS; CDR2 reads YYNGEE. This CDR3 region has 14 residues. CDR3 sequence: CASSLGGGVYEQYF. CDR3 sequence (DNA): TGTGCCAGCAGCCTTGGGGGCGGAGTCTACGAGCAGTACTTC.

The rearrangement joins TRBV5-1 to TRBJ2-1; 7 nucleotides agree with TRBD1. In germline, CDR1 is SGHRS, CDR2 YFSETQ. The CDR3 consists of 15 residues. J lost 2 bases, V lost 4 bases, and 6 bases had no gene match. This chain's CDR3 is CASSLSGTAYNEQFF. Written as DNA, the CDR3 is TGCGCCAGCAGCCTCTCCGGGACAGCCTACAATGAGCAGTTCTTC.

CDR3 in DNA: TGTGCCAGCAGCCCGGGGGGGGCAGGGTCCTACGAGCAGTACTTC. Protein sequence: CASSPGGAGSYEQYF. The V and J genes are TRBV4-2 and TRBJ2-7; 8 bases align to TRBD2. V lost 4 bases to trimming and J lost 1 base; unmatched junction nucleotides: 6. Germline V gives CDR1 LGHNA, CDR2 YNFKEQ. The CDR3 sequence is 15 residues long.

CDR3 amino acids: CATLTTGTQNTGELFF. Written as DNA, the CDR3 is TGTGCCACCCTAACGACCGGGACACAGAACACCGGGGAGCTGTTTTTT. The V gene is TRBV6-6, the J gene TRBJ2-2, with D perhaps TRBD1 (6 bases). Germline V CDR1 and CDR2: MNHNY, SVGAGI (reference sequence). The CDR3 totals 16 residues. Trimming took off 10 bases at V and 1 base at J, with 19 bases between the two ends.